This T cell receptor (beta chain) is from a study of CD8 T cells in ankylosing spondylitis. Study-wide points: The authors reported significant enrichment of disease-linked clones in matched ankylosing spondylitis synovial fluid.

A quantitative 5'-RACE method, one with molecular barcodes, was used to make TCR beta libraries. TCRdb used MiXCR to reprocess the 5' RACE reads, holding one entry per CDR3 protein. In the table there are 150,000 to 200,000 distinct CDR3 sequences, 11% of which are singletons. This clonotype was seen many times. Its specificity is not known. The receptor comes from a male donor with ankylosing spondylitis or in good health (not recorded which). The sample taken for sequencing was blood, either unsorted or a sorted T cell fraction (not recorded which).

CDR3: CASSLGVAVQETQYF. The CDR3 DNA reads TGTGCCAGCAGCTTGGGGGTAGCTGTTCAAGAGACCCAGTACTTC. The chain has TRBV11-2 and TRBJ2-5, with D perhaps being TRBD1 or TRBD2 (5 bases each). Per germline, CDR1 SGHAT and CDR2 FQNNGV. This CDR3 region has 15 residues. Trimming left V 3 bases short and J 2 bases short, with 13 bases between.